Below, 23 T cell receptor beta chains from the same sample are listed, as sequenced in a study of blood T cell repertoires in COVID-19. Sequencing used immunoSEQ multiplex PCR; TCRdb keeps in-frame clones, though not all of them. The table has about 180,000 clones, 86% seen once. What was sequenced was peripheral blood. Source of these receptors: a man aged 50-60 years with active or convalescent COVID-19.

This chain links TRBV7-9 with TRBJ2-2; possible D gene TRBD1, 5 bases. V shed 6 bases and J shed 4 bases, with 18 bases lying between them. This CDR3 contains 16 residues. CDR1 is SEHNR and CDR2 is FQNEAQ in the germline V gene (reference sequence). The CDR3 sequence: CASRIAPRVATGELFF. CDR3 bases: TGTGCCAGCAGAATAGCCCCCAGGGTGGCCACCGGGGAGCTGTTTTTT.

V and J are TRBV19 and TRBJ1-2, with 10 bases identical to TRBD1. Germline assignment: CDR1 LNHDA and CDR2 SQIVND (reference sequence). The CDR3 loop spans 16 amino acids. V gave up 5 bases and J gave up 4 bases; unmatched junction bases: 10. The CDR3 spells CASSLRQGASGYGYTF. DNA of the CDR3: TGTGCCAGTAGTCTGAGACAGGGGGCTTCCGGCTATGGCTACACCTTC.

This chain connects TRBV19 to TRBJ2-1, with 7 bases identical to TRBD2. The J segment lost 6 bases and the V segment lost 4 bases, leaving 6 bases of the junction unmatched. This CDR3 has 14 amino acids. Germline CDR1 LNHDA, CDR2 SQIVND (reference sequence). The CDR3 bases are TGTGCCAGTAGTAGGCGGGAGCGAGGCAATGAGCAGTTCTTC. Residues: CASSRRERGNEQFF. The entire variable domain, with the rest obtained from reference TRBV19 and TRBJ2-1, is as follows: DGGITQSPKYLFRKEGQNVTLSCEQNLNHDAMYWYRQDPGQGLRLIYYSQIVNDFQKGDIAEGYSVSREKKESFPLTVTSAQKNPTAFYLCASSRRERGNEQFFGPGTRLTVL.

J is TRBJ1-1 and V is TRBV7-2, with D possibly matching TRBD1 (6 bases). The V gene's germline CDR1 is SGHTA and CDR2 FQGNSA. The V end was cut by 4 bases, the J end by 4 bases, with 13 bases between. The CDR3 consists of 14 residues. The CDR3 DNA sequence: TGTGCCAGCAGCTCAACTAGAGGGGGCACTGAAGCTTTCTTT. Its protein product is CASSSTRGGTEAFF.

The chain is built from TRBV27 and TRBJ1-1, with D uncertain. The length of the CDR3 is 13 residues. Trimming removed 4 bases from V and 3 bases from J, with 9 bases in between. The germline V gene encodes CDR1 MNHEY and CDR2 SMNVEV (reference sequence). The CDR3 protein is CASSYEGYTEAFF. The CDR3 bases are TGTGCCAGCAGTTATGAGGGCTACACTGAAGCTTTCTTT.

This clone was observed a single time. The CDR3 DNA follows: TGTGCCACCGGTGGGAGCGGATACGAGCAGTACTTC. Translating it yields CATGGSGYEQYF. V and J are TRBV7-9 and TRBJ2-7; D perhaps matches TRBD2 (5 bases). The CDR3 is 12 residues long. CDR1 SEHNR and CDR2 FQNEAQ come from the germline V gene (reference sequence). The germline V and J ends were trimmed by 10 bases and 4 bases, with 14 bases remaining between them.

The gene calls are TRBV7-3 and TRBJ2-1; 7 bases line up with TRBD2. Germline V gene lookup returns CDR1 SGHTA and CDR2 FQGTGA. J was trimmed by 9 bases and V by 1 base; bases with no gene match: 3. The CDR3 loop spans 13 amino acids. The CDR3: CASSLKERGEQFF. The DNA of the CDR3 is TGTGCCAGCAGCTTAAAAGAGCGGGGTGAGCAGTTCTTC.

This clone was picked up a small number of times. CDR3 sequence reads: CASSPATGGTIGYTF. CDR3 in DNA: TGCGCCAGCAGCCCAGCTACAGGGGGTACTATTGGCTACACCTTC. The chain carries TRBV4-3 and TRBJ1-2; 8 nucleotides align to TRBD1. This CDR3 is 15 amino acids long. V was pared by 4 bases and J by 7 bases, with 11 bases of the junction left unmatched. Germline-derived CDR1 and CDR2 are LGHNA and YSLEER.

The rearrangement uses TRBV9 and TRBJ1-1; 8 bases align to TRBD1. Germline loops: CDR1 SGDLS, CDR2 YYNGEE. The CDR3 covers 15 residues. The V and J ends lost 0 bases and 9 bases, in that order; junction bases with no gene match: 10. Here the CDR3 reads CASSVGSRDRSQAFF. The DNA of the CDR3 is TGTGCCAGCAGCGTAGGTTCCCGGGACAGGAGCCAAGCTTTCTTT.

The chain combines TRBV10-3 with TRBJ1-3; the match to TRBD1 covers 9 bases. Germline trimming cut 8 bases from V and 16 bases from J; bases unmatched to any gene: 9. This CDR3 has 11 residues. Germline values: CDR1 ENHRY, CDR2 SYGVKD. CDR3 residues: CAIGDRDRHYF. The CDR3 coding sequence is TGTGCCATCGGGGACAGGGATCGGCACTATTTT.

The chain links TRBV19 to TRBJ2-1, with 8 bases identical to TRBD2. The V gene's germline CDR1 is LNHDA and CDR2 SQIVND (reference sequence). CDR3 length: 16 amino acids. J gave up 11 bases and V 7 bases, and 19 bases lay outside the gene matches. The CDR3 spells CASTRRERESFGKQFF. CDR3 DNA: TGTGCCAGTACAAGGCGCGAGCGGGAGAGTTTCGGGAAGCAGTTCTTC.

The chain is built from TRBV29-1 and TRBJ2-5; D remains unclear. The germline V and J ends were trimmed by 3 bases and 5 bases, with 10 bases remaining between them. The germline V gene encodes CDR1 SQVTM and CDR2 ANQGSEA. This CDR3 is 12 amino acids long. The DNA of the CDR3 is TGCAGCGTTGACCTACCCGAGGAGACCCAGTACTTC. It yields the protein CSVDLPEETQYF.

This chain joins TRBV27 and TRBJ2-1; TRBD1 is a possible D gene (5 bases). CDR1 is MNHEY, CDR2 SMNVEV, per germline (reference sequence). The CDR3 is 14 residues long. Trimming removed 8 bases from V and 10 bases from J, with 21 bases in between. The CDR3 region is CASCTFYRGEEQFF. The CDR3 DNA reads TGTGCCAGCTGCACTTTTTATAGGGGTGAGGAGCAGTTCTTC.

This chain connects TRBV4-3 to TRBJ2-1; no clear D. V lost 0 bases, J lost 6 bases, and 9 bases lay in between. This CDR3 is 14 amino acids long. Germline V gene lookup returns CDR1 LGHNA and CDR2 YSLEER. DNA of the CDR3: TGCGCCAGCAGCCAAGATTGGGCATCCAATGAGCAGTTCTTC. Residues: CASSQDWASNEQFF.

The CDR3 sequence: CATSEPTGGETQYF. CDR3 DNA: TGTGCCACCAGTGAACCCACAGGTGGGGAGACCCAGTACTTC. V and J are TRBV24-1 and TRBJ2-5; perhaps TRBD1 as D (5 bases). The germline V gene encodes CDR1 KGHDR and CDR2 SFDVKD. V dropped 4 bases and J dropped 5 bases, with 13 bases sitting between them. This CDR3 comprises 14 residues.

CDR3 sequence: CASSASALLYGYTF. The CDR3 nucleotides are TGCGCCAGCAGTGCCTCTGCCCTCCTATATGGCTACACCTTC. The rearrangement joins TRBV10-1 to TRBJ1-2, with unresolved D. Trimming stripped 4 bases from V and 5 bases from J, with 14 bases between. The CDR3 contains 14 residues. Germline V gene lookup returns CDR1 WNHNN and CDR2 SYGVQD (reference sequence).

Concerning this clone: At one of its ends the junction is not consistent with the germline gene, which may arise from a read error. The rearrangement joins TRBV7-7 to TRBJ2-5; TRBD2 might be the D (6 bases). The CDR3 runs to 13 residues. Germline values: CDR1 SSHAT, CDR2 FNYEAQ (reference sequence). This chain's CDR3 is CASSSLASETQYF. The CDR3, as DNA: TGTGCTAGCAGCTCCCTAGCGTCAGAGACCCAGTACTTC.

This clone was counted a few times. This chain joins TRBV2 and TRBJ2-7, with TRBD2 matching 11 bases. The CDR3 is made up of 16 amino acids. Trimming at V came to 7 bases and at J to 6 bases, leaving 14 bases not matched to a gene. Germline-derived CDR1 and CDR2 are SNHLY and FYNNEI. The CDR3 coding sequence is TGTGCCAGCACCGGGACTAGCGGTCCCGGAGAAGGCGAGCAGTACTTC. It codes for CASTGTSGPGEGEQYF.

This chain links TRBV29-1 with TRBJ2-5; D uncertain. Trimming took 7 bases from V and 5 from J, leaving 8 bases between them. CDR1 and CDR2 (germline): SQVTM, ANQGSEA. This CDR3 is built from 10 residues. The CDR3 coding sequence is TGCAGCGGGCGGTGGGAGACCCAGTACTTC. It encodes CSGRWETQYF.

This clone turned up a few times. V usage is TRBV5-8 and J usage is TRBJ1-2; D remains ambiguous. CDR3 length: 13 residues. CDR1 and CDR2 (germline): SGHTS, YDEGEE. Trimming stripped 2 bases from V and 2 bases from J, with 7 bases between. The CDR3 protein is CASSFDGNYGYTF. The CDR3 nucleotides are TGTGCCAGCAGCTTCGACGGGAACTATGGCTACACCTTC.

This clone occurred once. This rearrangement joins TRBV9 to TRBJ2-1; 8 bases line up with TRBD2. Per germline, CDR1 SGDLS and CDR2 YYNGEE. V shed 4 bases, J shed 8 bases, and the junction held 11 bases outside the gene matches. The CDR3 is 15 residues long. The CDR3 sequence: CASSLTSGLWDEQFF. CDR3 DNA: TGTGCCAGCAGCCTAACTAGCGGACTCTGGGATGAGCAGTTCTTC.

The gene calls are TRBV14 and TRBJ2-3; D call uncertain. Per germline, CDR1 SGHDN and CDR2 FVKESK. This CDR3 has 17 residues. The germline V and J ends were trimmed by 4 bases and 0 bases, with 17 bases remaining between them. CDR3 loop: CASSPNLFSSSTDTQYF. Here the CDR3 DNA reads TGTGCCAGCAGCCCAAACTTATTCTCCTCTAGCACAGATACGCAGTATTTT.

CDR3 protein: CASSLGGDRGHEQYF. CDR3 nucleotides: TGTGCCAGCAGCCTCGGAGGAGACAGGGGGCACGAGCAGTACTTC. The chain couples TRBV9 to TRBJ2-7; 10 bases line up with TRBD1. The J segment lost 5 bases and the V segment lost 4 bases, leaving 9 bases of the junction unmatched. This CDR3 has 15 residues. CDR1 and CDR2 (germline): SGDLS, YYNGEE.